What follows is one T cell receptor (beta chain) and its context. These data are taken from a study of blood T cell repertoires in COVID-19. The V gene end was trimmed by 0 bases and the J gene end by 4 bases; junction bases not matched to a gene: 7. Germline V lookup: CDR1 MGHRA, CDR2 YSYEKL. The CDR3 is made up of 16 amino acids. Measured with immunoSEQ multiplex PCR; TCRdb has only the in-frame clones, and not every one. This sample has tens of thousands of clones, with 75% to 90% found just once. The V and J genes are TRBV4-1 and TRBJ1-2; the match to TRBD1 covers 8 bases. Sequencing was done on a sample of peripheral blood. This sequence was found in a woman aged 45-60 years with active or convalescent COVID-19. CDR3 residues: CASSQDPAGGSYGYTF. CDR3 nucleotides: TGCGCCAGCAGCCAAGATCCCGCAGGGGGCTCCTATGGCTACACCTTC.